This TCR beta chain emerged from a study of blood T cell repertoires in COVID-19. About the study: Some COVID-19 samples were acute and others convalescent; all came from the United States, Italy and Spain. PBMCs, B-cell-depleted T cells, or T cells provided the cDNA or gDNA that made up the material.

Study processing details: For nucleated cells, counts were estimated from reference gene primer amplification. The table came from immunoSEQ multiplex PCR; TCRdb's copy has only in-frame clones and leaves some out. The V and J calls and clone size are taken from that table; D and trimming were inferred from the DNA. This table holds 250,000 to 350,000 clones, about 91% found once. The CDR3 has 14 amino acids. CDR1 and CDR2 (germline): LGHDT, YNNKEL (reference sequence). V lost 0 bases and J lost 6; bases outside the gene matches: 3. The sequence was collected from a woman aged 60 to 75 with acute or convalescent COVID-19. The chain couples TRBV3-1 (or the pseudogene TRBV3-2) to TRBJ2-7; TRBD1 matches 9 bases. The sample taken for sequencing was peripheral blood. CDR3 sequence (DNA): TGTGCCAGCAGCCAAGAACAGGGGGCCAGCGAGCAGTACTTC. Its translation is CASSQEQGASEQYF.